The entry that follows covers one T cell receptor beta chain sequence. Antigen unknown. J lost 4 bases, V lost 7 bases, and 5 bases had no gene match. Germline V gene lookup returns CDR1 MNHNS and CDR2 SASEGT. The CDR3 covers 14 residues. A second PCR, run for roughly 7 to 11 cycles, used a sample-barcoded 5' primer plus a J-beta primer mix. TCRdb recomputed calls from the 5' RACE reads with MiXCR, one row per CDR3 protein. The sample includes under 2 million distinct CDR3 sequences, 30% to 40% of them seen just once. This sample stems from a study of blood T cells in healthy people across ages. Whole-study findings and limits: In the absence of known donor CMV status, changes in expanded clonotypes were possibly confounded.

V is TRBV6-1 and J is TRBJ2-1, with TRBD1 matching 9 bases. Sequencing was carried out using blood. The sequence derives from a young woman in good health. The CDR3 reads CASTGQGRYNEQFF. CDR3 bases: TGTGCCAGCACGGGACAGGGAAGATACAATGAGCAGTTCTTC.